This TCR beta chain stems from a study of cytomegalovirus exposure and HLA in healthy donors. Vbeta (60) and Jbeta (13) primers were used in the PCR. Some clones are missing from TCRdb's copy, which holds only in-frame ones; the method was immunoSEQ multiplex PCR. Its table lists approximately 47,000 clones. Germline CDR1 is KGHSH and CDR2 is LQKENI. This CDR3 is 15 amino acids long. The junction had 11 bases not matched to a gene; V was cut back by 6 bases and J by 7 bases. The sample consisted of PBMCs. The TCR originated in a male donor in good health and CMV-seronegative. The chain couples TRBV18 to TRBJ1-4; 7 bases line up with TRBD1. The CDR3 nucleotides read TGTGCCAGCTCCCCCAACAGGGGTGAGGGTGAAAAACTGTTTTTT. Encoded protein: CASSPNRGEGEKLFF.